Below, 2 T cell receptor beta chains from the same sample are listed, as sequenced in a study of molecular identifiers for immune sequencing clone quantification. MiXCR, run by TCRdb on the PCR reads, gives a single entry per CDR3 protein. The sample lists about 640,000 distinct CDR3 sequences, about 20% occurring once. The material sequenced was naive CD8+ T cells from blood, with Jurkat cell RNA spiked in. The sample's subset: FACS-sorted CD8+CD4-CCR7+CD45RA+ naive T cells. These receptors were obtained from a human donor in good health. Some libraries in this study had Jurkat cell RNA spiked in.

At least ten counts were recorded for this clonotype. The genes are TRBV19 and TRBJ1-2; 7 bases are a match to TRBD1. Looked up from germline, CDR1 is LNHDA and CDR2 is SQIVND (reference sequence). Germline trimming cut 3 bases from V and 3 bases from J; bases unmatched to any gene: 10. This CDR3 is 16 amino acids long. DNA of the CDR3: TGTGCCAGTAGTATCGATCCAGGACAGGATCACTATGGCTACACCTTC. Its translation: CASSIDPGQDHYGYTF. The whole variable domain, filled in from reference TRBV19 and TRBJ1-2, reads DGGITQSPKYLFRKEGQNVTLSCEQNLNHDAMYWYRQDPGQGLRLIYYSQIVNDFQKGDIAEGYSVSREKKESFPLTVTSAQKNPTAFYLCASSIDPGQDHYGYTFGSGTRLTVV.

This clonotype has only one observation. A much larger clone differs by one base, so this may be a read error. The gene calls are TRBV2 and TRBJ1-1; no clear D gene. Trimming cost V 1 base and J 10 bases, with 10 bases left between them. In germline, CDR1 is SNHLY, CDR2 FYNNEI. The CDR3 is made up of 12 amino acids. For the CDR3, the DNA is TGTGCCAGCAGTGAAGGATGGGATGGAGCTTTCTTT. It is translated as CASSEGWDGAFF.